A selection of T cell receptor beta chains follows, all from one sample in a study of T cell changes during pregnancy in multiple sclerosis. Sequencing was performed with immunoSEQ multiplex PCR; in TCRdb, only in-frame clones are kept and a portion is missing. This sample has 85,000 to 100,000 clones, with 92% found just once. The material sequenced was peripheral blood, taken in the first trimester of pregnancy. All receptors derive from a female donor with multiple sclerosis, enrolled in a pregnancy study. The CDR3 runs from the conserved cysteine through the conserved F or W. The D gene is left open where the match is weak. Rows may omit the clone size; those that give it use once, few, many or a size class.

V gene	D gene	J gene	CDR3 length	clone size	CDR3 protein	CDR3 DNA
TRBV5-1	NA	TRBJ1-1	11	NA	CASRAGTEAFF	TGCGCCAGCAGGGCAGGGACTGAAGCTTTCTTT
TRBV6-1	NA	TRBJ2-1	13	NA	CASSGLRGNEQFF	TGTGCCAGCAGTGGACTTCGAGGGAATGAGCAGTTCTTC
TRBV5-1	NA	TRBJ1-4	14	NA	CASRMKGEYEKLFF	TGCGCCAGCAGGATGAAGGGGGAGTATGAAAAACTGTTTTTT
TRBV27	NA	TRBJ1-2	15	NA	CASRPTTLINYGYTF	TGTGCCAGCAGACCCACGACACTGATTAACTATGGCTACACCTTC
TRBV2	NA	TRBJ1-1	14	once	CASSVSRVNTEAFF	TGTGCCAGCAGTGTGTCCAGGGTAAACACTGAAGCTTTCTTT
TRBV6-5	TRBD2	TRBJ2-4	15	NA	CASRDARGLGHIQYF	TGTGCCAGCAGGGACGCGCGGGGGTTAGGGCACATTCAGTACTTC
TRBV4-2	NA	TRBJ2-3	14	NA	CASSQENRADTQYF	TGTGCCAGCAGCCAAGAGAACAGGGCAGATACGCAGTATTTT
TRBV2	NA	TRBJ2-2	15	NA	CASSVEGMNTGELFF	TGTGCCAGCAGTGTCGAGGGCATGAACACCGGGGAGCTGTTTTTT
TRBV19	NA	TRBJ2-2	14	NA	CASSIEITTGELFF	TGTGCCAGTAGTATTGAGATAACCACCGGGGAGCTGTTTTTT
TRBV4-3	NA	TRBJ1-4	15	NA	CASSQDRIRGEKLFF	TGCGCCAGCAGCCAAGATCGCATTCGGGGGGAAAAACTGTTTTTT
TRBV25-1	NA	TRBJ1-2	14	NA	CASSESGLLFSYTF	TGTGCCAGCAGTGAATCAGGGCTGTTATTCAGCTACACCTTC
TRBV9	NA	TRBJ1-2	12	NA	CASSAAGPGYTF	TGTGCCAGCAGCGCGGCAGGGCCTGGCTACACCTTC